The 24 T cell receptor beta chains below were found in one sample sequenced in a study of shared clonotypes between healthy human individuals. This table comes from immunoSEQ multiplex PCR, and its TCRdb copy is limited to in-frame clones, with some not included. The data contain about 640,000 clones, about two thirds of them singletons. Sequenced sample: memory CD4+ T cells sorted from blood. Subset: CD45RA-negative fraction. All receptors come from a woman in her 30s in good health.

This chain's CDR3 is CASSPPGGRVTGELFF. CDR3 bases: TGTGCCAGCAGCCCTCCCGGCGGGCGTGTCACCGGGGAGCTGTTTTTT. J is TRBJ2-2 and V is TRBV7-2; D is possibly TRBD2 (5 bases). In germline, CDR1 is SGHTA, CDR2 FQGNSA. This CDR3 is 16 amino acids long. Deletions cut 5 bases from V and 4 bases from J, with 17 bases between.

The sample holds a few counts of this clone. The CDR3 loop reads CASSPARGPDNQPQHF. The CDR3 bases are TGTGCCAGCAGTCCCGCTCGGGGGCCTGACAATCAGCCCCAGCATTTT. V and J are TRBV27 and TRBJ1-5; D possibly corresponds to TRBD1 (6 bases). The germline gives CDR1 MNHEY, CDR2 SMNVEV (reference sequence). The CDR3 loop spans 16 amino acids. Trimming stripped 5 bases from V and 3 bases from J, with 17 bases between.

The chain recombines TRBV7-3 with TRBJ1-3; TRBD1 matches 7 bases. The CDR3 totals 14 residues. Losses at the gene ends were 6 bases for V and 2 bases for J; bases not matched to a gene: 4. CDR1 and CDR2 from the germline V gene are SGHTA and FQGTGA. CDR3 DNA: TGTGCCAGCAGTCGTACAGGGGCTGGAAACACCATATATTTT. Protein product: CASSRTGAGNTIYF.

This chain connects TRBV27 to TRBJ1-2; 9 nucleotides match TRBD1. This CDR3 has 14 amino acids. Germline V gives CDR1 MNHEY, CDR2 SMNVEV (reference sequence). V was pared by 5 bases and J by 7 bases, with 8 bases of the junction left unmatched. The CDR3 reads CASSLQGARGGYTF. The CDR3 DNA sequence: TGTGCCAGCAGTCTACAGGGGGCTCGCGGTGGCTACACCTTC.

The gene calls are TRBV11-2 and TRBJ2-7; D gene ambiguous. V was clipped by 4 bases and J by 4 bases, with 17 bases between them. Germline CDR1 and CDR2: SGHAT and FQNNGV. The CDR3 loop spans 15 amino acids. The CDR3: CASSSDFNPTYEQYF. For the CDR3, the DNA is TGTGCCAGCAGCTCCGACTTCAACCCGACATACGAGCAGTACTTC.

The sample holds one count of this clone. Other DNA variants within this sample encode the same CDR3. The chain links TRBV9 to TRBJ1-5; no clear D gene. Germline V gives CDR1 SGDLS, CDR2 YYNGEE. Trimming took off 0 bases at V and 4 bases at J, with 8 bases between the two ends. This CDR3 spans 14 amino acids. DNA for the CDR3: TGTGCCAGCAGCGTAGGTCCGGGGAATCAGCCCCAGCATTTT. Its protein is CASSVGPGNQPQHF.

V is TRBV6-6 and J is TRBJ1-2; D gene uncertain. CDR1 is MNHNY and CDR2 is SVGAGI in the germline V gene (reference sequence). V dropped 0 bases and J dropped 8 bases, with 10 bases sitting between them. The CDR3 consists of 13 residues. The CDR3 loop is CASSYSYREGYTF. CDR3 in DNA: TGTGCCAGCAGTTACTCATACCGAGAGGGCTACACCTTC.

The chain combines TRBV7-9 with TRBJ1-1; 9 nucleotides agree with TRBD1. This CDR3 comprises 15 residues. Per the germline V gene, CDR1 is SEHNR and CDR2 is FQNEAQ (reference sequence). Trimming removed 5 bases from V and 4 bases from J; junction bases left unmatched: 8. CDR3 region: CASSPAGQGGTEAFF. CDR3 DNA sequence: TGTGCCAGCAGCCCCGCGGGACAGGGAGGCACTGAAGCTTTCTTT.

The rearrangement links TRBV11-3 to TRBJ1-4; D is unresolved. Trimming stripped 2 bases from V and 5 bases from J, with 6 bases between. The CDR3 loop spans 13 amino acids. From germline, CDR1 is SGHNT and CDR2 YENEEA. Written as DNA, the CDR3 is TGTGCCAGCAGCTTAATAAGGAATGAAAAACTGTTTTTT. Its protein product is CASSLIRNEKLFF.

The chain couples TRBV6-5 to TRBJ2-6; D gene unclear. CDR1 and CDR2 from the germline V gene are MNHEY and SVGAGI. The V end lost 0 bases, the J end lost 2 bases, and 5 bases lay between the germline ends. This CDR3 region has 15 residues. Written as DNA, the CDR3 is TGTGCCAGCAGTTACTCCAGAACTGGGGCCAACGTCCTGACTTTC. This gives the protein CASSYSRTGANVLTF.

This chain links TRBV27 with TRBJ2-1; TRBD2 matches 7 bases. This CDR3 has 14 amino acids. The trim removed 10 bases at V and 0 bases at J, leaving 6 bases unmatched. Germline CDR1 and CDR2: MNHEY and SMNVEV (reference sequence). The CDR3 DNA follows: TGTGCCACAGGGAGGGGTAGCTCCTACAATGAGCAGTTCTTC. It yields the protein CATGRGSSYNEQFF.

Here the CDR3 reads CASSVGTGGSSPLHF. In nucleotides, the CDR3 is TGTGCCAGCAGCGTAGGGACAGGGGGAAGCTCACCCCTCCACTTT. This chain connects TRBV9 to TRBJ1-6; TRBD1 aligns across 10 bases. The CDR3 has 15 amino acids. The junction had 4 bases not matched to a gene; V was cut back by 0 bases and J by 10 bases. Germline CDR1 SGDLS, CDR2 YYNGEE.

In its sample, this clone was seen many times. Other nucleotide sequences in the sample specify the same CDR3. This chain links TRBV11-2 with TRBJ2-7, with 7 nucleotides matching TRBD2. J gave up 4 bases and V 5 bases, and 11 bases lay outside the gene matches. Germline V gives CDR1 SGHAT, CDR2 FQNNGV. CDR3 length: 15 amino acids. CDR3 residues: CASSPWEGWGYEQYF. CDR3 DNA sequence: TGTGCCAGCAGCCCCTGGGAGGGCTGGGGTTACGAGCAGTACTTC.

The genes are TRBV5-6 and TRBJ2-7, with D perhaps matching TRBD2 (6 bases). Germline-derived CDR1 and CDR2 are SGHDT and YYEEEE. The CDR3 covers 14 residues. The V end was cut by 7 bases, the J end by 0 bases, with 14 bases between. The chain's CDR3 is CASGWRGSSYEQYF. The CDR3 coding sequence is TGTGCCAGCGGGTGGCGGGGAAGCTCCTACGAGCAGTACTTC.

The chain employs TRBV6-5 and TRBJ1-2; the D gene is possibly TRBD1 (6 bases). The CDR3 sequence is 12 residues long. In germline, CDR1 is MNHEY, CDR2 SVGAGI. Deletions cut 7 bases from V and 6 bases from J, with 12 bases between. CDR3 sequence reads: CASTGAGDGYTF. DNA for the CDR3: TGTGCCAGCACTGGGGCAGGGGATGGCTACACCTTC.

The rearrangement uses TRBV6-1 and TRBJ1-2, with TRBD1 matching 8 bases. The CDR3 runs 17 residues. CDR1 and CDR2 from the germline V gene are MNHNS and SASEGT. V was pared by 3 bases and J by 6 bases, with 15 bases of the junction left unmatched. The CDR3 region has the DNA TGTGCCAGCAGTGATCAGGCAGGGGGCGTCGGCTCGGATGGCTACACCTTC. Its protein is CASSDQAGGVGSDGYTF.

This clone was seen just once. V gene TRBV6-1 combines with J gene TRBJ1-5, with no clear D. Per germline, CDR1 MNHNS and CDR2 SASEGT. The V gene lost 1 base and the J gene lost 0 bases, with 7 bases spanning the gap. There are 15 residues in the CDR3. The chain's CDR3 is CASSEDSYSNQPQHF. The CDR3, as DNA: TGTGCCAGCAGTGAAGACAGTTATAGCAATCAGCCCCAGCATTTT.

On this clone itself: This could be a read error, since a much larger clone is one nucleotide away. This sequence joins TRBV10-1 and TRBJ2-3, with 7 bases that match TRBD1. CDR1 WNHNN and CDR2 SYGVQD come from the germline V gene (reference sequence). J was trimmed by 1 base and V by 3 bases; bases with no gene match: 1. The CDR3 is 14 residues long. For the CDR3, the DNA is TGCGCCAGCAGTGACGGACAGGGCACAGATACGCAGTATTTT. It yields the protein CASSDGQGTDTQYF.

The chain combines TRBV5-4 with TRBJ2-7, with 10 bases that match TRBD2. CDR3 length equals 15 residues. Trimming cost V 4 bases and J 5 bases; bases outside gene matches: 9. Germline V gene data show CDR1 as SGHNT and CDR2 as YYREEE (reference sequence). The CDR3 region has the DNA TGTGCCAGCAGCACGAAGACTAGCGGGTTCGACGAGCAGTACTTC. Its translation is CASSTKTSGFDEQYF.

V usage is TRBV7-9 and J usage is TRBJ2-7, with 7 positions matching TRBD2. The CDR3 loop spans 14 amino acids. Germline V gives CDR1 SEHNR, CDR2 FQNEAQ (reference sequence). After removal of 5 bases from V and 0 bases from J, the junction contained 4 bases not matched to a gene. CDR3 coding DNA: TGTGCCAGCAGCCTACTAGCGCCCTCCTACGAGCAGTACTTC. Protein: CASSLLAPSYEQYF.

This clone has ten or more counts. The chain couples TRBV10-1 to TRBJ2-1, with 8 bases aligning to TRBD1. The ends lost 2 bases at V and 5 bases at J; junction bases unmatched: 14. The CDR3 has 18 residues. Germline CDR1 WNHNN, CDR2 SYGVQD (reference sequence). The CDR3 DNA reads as TGCGCCAGCAGTGAGAGGCCCTGGACAGGGTCGGATAACAATGAGCAGTTCTTC. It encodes CASSERPWTGSDNNEQFF.

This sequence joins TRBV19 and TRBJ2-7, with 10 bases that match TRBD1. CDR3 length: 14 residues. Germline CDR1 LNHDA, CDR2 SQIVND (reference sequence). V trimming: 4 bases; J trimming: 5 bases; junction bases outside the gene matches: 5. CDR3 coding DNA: TGTGCCAGTAGTAGACCAGGACAGGGGGACGAGCAGTACTTC. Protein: CASSRPGQGDEQYF.

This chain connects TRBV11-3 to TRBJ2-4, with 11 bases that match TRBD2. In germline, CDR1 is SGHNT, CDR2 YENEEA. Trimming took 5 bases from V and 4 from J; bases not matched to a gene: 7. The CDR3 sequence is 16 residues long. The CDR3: CASSDRLAGRKNIQYF. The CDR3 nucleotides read TGTGCCAGCAGCGACCGACTAGCGGGACGGAAAAACATTCAGTACTTC.

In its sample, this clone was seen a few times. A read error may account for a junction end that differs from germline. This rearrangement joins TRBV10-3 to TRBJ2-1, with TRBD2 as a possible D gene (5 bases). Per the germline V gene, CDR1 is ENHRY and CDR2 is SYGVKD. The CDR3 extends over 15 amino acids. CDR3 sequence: CASSSGGGSIGEQFF. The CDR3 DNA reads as TGTGCCAGCAGTTCCGGCGGCGGGTCGATCGGTGAGCAGTTCTTC.